Following are 18 T cell receptor beta chains from one sample sequenced in a study of control samples from healthy donors and cancer patients. Produced via immunoSEQ multiplex PCR; TCRdb's table is partial and in-frame only. This repertoire shows fewer than 60,000 clones, over 75% found once; its top ten account for 9.5% to 15%. The source material was PBMCs. Source of these receptors: a woman aged 60-70 years with lung cancer.

V and J are TRBV5-5 and TRBJ2-7; 8 nucleotides match TRBD2. J was trimmed by 4 bases and V by 1 base; bases with no gene match: 7. The CDR3 contains 15 residues. In germline, CDR1 is SGHKS, CDR2 YYEKEE (reference sequence). DNA of the CDR3: TGTGCCAGCAGCTTGAATGGCGGGGGGCTATACGAGCAGTACTTC. Its translation is CASSLNGGGLYEQYF.

The chain employs TRBV7-9 and TRBJ2-7; D is unresolved. V was shortened by 0 bases and J by 6 bases, with 3 bases between the two germline ends. The CDR3 runs to 11 residues. Germline CDR1 reads SEHNR; CDR2 reads FQNEAQ (reference sequence). The CDR3 region is CASSLAREQYF. The CDR3 region has the DNA TGTGCCAGCAGCTTAGCGCGCGAGCAGTACTTC.

The chain employs TRBV5-1 and TRBJ2-2; 9 nucleotides match TRBD1. Per the germline V gene, CDR1 is SGHRS and CDR2 is YFSETQ. The CDR3 sequence is 15 residues long. After removal of 4 bases from V and 2 bases from J, the junction contained 3 bases not matched to a gene. The CDR3 is CASSMTGGNTGELFF. CDR3 bases: TGCGCCAGCAGCATGACAGGGGGTAACACCGGGGAGCTGTTTTTT.

This clone was counted a single time. The rearrangement joins TRBV28 to TRBJ2-2; TRBD1 matches 8 bases. Trimming cost V 6 bases and J 2 bases; bases outside gene matches: 5. From germline, CDR1 is MDHEN and CDR2 SYDVKM. The CDR3 totals 15 residues. The chain's CDR3 is CASSTGQGNTGELFF. In nucleotides, the CDR3 is TGTGCCAGCAGCACAGGACAGGGAAACACCGGGGAGCTGTTTTTT.

The rearrangement links TRBV3-1 (or the pseudogene TRBV3-2) to TRBJ2-1; the D gene is possibly TRBD1 (5 bases). The germline V and J ends were trimmed by 2 bases and 2 bases, with 10 bases remaining between them. Germline V gives CDR1 LGHDT, CDR2 YNNKEL (reference sequence). CDR3 size: 15 residues. The CDR3, as DNA: TGTGCCAGCAGCCAATTAGGGGCCGCCTACAATGAGCAGTTCTTC. This translates into CASSQLGAAYNEQFF.

The chain uses TRBV5-1 and TRBJ2-5, with D tentatively TRBD1 or TRBD2 (5 bases each). The CDR3 sequence is 16 residues long. V lost 5 bases to trimming and J lost 4 bases, with 21 bases between them. The germline V gene encodes CDR1 SGHRS and CDR2 YFSETQ. CDR3: CASRRGPGPQGETQYF. Here the CDR3 DNA reads TGCGCCAGCAGACGAGGCCCGGGACCGCAAGGAGAGACCCAGTACTTC.

The V call is TRBV19, the J call TRBJ2-7; tentative D call: TRBD1 (5 bases). Germline V gives CDR1 LNHDA, CDR2 SQIVND (reference sequence). CDR3 length: 17 amino acids. V was shortened by 6 bases and J by 0 bases, with 21 bases between the two germline ends. Here the CDR3 reads CASSRTYQGYLSYEQYF. CDR3 DNA sequence: TGTGCCAGTAGCCGTACCTACCAGGGCTATCTCTCCTACGAGCAGTACTTC.

The rearrangement joins TRBV19 to TRBJ2-7; possible D gene TRBD1, 6 bases. V gave up 5 bases and J gave up 2 bases, with 16 bases separating them. This CDR3 contains 15 residues. The germline CDR1 and CDR2 sequences are LNHDA and SQIVND (reference sequence). CDR3 coding DNA: TGTGCCAGTAGTCCTCTGTCGACAGGTCCCTACGAGCAGTACTTC. Protein product: CASSPLSTGPYEQYF.

The CDR3 DNA is TGTGCCAGCTCACCGACAGGGGATTCACCCCTCCACTTT. Its protein is CASSPTGDSPLHF. The chain has TRBV18 and TRBJ1-6; 8 positions agree with TRBD1. Germline assignment: CDR1 KGHSH and CDR2 LQKENI. Trimming removed 3 bases from V and 8 bases from J; junction bases left unmatched: 0. This CDR3 is built from 13 residues.

On this clone: Compared with germline, one end of the junction differs, possibly owing to a read error. The same CDR3 also results from other DNA sequences found in this sample. V is TRBV6-1 and J is TRBJ2-7; weak D call: TRBD1 (5 bases). Germline V gene data show CDR1 as MNHNS and CDR2 as SASEGT. The CDR3 loop spans 14 amino acids. The CDR3, as DNA: TGCGCCAGCAGTGAGTCGGCAGGGCAATACGAGCAGTACTTC. The encoded protein is CASSESAGQYEQYF.

This sequence joins TRBV5-1 and TRBJ1-6; 7 bases are shared with TRBD1. The germline gives CDR1 SGHRS, CDR2 YFSETQ. This CDR3 comprises 15 residues. J gave up 5 bases and V 4 bases, and 6 bases lay outside the gene matches. This chain's CDR3 is CASSPSTGDNSPLHF. The CDR3 bases are TGCGCCAGCAGCCCATCTACAGGGGATAATTCACCCCTCCACTTT.

This clone has only one observation. V and J are TRBV12-3 or TRBV12-4 and TRBJ1-2, with TRBD1 matching over 8 bases. This CDR3 comprises 13 residues. The V segment lost 5 bases and the J segment 4 bases; nucleotides outside the gene matches: 3. The CDR3 reads CASSPGQGYGYTF. Here the CDR3 DNA reads TGTGCCAGCAGTCCCGGACAGGGCTATGGCTACACCTTC.

The rearrangement links TRBV5-1 to TRBJ2-1; 9 nucleotides align to TRBD1. This CDR3 region has 16 residues. Losses at the gene ends were 4 bases for V and 7 bases for J; bases not matched to a gene: 12. Germline CDR1 SGHRS, CDR2 YFSETQ. The CDR3 loop is CASSVQPGQGGNEQFF. Here the CDR3 DNA reads TGCGCCAGCAGCGTACAACCGGGACAGGGTGGGAATGAGCAGTTCTTC.

This clone was detected once. This chain uses TRBV10-1 with TRBJ2-7; D may be TRBD2 (6 bases). V was cut by 4 bases and J by 0 bases, with 10 bases left in between. Germline V gene data show CDR1 as WNHNN and CDR2 as SYGVQD (reference sequence). The CDR3 has 14 residues. CDR3 in DNA: TGCGCCAGCAGTGCCGGGACTGCCTCCTACGAGCAGTACTTC. Translation: CASSAGTASYEQYF.

V usage is TRBV6-1 and J usage is TRBJ1-1; TRBD1 is a possible D gene (6 bases). The germline V gene encodes CDR1 MNHNS and CDR2 SASEGT. Trimming pared 2 bases from V and 0 bases from J, leaving 22 bases between. This CDR3 contains 19 residues. The DNA for the CDR3 is TGTGCCAGCAGTGAAAGGGGTGGGTGGATGGACAGAATGAACACTGAAGCTTTCTTT. This sequence encodes CASSERGGWMDRMNTEAFF.

The V gene is TRBV9, the J gene TRBJ2-3; D not certain. This CDR3 is 13 amino acids long. Trimming pared 6 bases from V and 2 bases from J, leaving 10 bases between. Germline loops: CDR1 SGDLS, CDR2 YYNGEE. The CDR3 DNA follows: TGTGCCAGCAACGGACGCTACACAGATACGCAGTATTTT. Its protein is CASNGRYTDTQYF. Looking up the rest from reference TRBV9 and TRBJ2-3 gives the full variable domain: DSGVTQTPKHLITATGQRVTLRCSPRSGDLSVYWYQQSLDQGLQFLIQYYNGEERAKGNILERFSAQQFPDLHSELNLSSLELGDSALYFCASNGRYTDTQYFGPGTRLTVL.

J is TRBJ2-3 and V is TRBV12-3 or TRBV12-4, with a weak D call TRBD2 (5 bases). Trimming shortened V by 8 bases and J by 6 bases, and 15 bases separated the two germline ends. The CDR3 loop spans 13 amino acids. The CDR3 DNA reads TGTGCCAGCCTCGAGTCGCCGGGGGATACGCAGTATTTT. Translated: CASLESPGDTQYF.

The rearrangement uses TRBV6-5 and TRBJ1-2; the D gene is possibly TRBD1 (5 bases). The V gene lost 8 bases and the J gene lost 2 bases, with 15 bases spanning the gap. The CDR3 is made up of 14 amino acids. In germline, CDR1 is MNHEY, CDR2 SVGAGI. The CDR3 DNA reads as TGTGCCAGCTCCACTAGCGGGGGGAACTATGGCTACACCTTC. It is translated as CASSTSGGNYGYTF.